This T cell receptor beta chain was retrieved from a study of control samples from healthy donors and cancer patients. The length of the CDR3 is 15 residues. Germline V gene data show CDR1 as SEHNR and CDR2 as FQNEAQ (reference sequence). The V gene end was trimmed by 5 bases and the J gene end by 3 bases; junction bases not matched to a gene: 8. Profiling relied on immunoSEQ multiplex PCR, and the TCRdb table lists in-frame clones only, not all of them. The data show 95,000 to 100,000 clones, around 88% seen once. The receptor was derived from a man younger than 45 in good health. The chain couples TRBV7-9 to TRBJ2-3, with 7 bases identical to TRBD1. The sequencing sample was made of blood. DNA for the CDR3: TGTGCCAGCAGCCAAAGGGGGCGGTTAACAGATACGCAGTATTTT. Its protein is CASSQRGRLTDTQYF. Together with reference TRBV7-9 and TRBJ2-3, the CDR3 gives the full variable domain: DTGVSQNPRHKITKRGQNVTFRCDPISEHNRLYWYRQTLGQGPEFLTYFQNEAQLEKSRLLSDRFSAERPKGSFSTLEIQRTEQGDSAMYLCASSQRGRLTDTQYFGPGTRLTVL.